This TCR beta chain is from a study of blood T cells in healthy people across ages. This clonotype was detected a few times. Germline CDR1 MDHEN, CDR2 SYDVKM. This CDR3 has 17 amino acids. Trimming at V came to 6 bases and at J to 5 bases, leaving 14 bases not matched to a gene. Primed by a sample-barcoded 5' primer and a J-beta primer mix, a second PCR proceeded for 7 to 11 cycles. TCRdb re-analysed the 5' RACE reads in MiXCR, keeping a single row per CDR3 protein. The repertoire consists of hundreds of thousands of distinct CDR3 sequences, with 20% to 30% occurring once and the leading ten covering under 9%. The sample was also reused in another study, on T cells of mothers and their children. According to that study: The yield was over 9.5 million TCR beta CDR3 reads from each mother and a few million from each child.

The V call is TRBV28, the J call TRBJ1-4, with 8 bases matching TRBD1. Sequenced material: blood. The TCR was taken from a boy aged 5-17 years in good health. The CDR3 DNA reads TGTGCCAGCAGCTCCGGGGGCAGGGGGCTACTGAATGAAAAACTGTTTTTT. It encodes CASSSGGRGLLNEKLFF.